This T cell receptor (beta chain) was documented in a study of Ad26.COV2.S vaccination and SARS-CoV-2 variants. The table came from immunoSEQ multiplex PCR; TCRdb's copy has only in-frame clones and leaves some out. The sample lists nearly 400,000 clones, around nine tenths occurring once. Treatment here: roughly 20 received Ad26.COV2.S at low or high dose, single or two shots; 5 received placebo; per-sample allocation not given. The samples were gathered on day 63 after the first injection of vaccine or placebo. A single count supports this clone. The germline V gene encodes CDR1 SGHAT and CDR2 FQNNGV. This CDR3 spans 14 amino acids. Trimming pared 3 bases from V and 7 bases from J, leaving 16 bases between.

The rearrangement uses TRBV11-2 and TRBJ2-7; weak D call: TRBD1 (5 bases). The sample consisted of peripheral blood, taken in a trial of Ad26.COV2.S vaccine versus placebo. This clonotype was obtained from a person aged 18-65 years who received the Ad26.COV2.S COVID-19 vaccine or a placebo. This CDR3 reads CASSFGAQDSEQYF. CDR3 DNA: TGTGCCAGCAGCTTTGGGGCCCAAGACTCGGAGCAGTACTTC.